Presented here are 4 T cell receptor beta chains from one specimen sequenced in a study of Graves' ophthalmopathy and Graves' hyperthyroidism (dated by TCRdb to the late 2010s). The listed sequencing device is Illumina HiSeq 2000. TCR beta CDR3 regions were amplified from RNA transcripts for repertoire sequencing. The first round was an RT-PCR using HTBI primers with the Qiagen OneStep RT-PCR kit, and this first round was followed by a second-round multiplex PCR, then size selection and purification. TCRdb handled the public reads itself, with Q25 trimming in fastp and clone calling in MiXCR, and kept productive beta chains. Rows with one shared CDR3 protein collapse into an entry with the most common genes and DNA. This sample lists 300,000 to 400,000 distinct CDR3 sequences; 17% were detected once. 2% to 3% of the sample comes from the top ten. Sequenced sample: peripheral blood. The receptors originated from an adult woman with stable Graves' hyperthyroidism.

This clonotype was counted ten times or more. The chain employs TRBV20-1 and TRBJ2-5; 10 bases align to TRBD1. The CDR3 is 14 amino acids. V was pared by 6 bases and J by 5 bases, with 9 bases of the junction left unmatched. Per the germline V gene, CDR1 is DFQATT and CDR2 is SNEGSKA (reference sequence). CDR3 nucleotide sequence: TGCAGTGCGATGTTGACAGGGGGCGAGGAGACCCAGTACTTC. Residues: CSAMLTGGEETQYF.

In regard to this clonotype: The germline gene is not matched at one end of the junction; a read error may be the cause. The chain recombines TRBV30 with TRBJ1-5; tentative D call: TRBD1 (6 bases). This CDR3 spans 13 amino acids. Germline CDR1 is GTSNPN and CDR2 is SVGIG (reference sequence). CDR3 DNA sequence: TGTGCCTGGAGTGTGGGGGGCAATCAGCCCCAGCAGTTT. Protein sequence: CAWSVGGNQPQQF. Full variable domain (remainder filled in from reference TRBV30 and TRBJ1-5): SQTIHQWPATLVQPVGSPLSLECTVEGTSNPNLYWYRQAAGRGLQLLFYSVGIGQISSEVPQNLSASRPQDRQFILSSKKLLLSDSGFYLCAWSVGGNQPQQFGDGTRLSIL.

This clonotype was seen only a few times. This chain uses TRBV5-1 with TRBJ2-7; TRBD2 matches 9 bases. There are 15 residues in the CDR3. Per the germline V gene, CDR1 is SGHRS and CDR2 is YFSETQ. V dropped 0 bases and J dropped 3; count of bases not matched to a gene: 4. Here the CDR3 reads CASSLAGTSNYEQYF. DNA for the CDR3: TGCGCCAGCAGCTTGGCCGGGACTAGCAACTACGAGCAGTACTTC.

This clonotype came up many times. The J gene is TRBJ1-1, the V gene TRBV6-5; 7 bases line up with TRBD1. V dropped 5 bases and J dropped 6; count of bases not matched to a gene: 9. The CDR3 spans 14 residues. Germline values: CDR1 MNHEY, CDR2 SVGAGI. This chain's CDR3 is CASSRRGDLSEAFF. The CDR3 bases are TGTGCCAGCAGTCGCAGGGGGGATTTATCTGAAGCTTTCTTT.